The 26 T cell receptor beta chains below were found in one sample sequenced in a study of blood T cell repertoires in COVID-19. Profiled with immunoSEQ multiplex PCR; TCRdb holds only in-frame clones, not every one. The sample records hundreds of thousands of clones, 70% to 90% being singletons. The sequenced material came from PBMCs or T cells enriched from blood (not recorded which). The receptors were sampled from a woman aged 45-59 years with acute COVID-19.

This rearrangement joins TRBV29-1 to TRBJ2-2; 9 bases are shared with TRBD1. The CDR3 sequence is 14 residues long. Losses at the gene ends were 5 bases for V and 2 bases for J; bases not matched to a gene: 3. Germline CDR1 and CDR2: SQVTM and ANQGSEA. The CDR3 nucleotides read TGCAGCGTTCCACAGGGGGCTAACACCGGGGAGCTGTTTTTT. As protein: CSVPQGANTGELFF.

The J gene is TRBJ2-5, the V gene TRBV5-1, with a weak D call TRBD2 (5 bases). The germline V gene has CDR1 SGHRS and CDR2 YFSETQ. The V gene lost 5 bases and the J gene lost 5 bases, with 25 bases spanning the gap. The CDR3 runs to 17 residues. In DNA form, the CDR3 reads TGCGCCAGCAGGGAAGCCGCGACTAACGGGGTAGGGGAGACCCAGTACTTC. Translated, it gives CASREAATNGVGETQYF. The full variable domain, rest sourced from reference TRBV5-1 and TRBJ2-5, is KAGVTQTPRYLIKTRGQQVTLSCSPISGHRSVSWYQQTPGQGLQFLFEYFSETQRNKGNFPGRFSGRQFSNSRSEMNVSTLELGDSALYLCASREAATNGVGETQYFGPGTRLLVL.

The chain uses TRBV7-3 and TRBJ2-6, with D perhaps TRBD2 (7 bases). Between the trimmed V and J ends, which lost 5 bases and 2 bases, there was a span of 13 bases. Per germline, CDR1 SGHTA and CDR2 FQGTGA. The CDR3 length is 16 residues. The CDR3: CASSLRGGAGANVLTF. CDR3 nucleotides: TGTGCCAGCAGCCTCCGAGGGGGGGCTGGGGCCAACGTCCTGACTTTC.

The rearrangement links TRBV2 to TRBJ1-2; 9 nucleotides agree with TRBD1. Trimming cost V 3 bases and J 4 bases; bases outside gene matches: 6. Germline values: CDR1 SNHLY, CDR2 FYNNEI. This CDR3 has 15 residues. CDR3 nucleotides: TGTGCCAGCAGTGAGACAGGGGGTCAGAGCTATGGCTACACCTTC. Translation gives CASSETGGQSYGYTF.

The chain uses TRBV7-6 and TRBJ2-2, with TRBD2 identical over 10 bases. The trim removed 6 bases at V and 3 bases at J, leaving 4 bases unmatched. From germline, CDR1 is SGHVS and CDR2 FNYEAQ. This CDR3 contains 15 residues. The CDR3 DNA follows: TGTGCCAGCAGGTCGAGCGGGGGGGACACCGGGGAGCTGTTTTTT. Residues: CASRSSGGDTGELFF.

The rearrangement joins TRBV7-9 to TRBJ1-1; no firm D call. The CDR3 covers 15 residues. Germline V gives CDR1 SEHNR, CDR2 FQNEAQ (reference sequence). Trimming took off 4 bases at V and 0 bases at J, with 12 bases between the two ends. CDR3 DNA sequence: TGTGCCAGCAGCTCATCAGACTTCTTGAACACTGAAGCTTTCTTT. Protein sequence: CASSSSDFLNTEAFF.

This clone has only one observation. The rearrangement links TRBV11-1 to TRBJ1-1, with D tentatively TRBD1 (6 bases). CDR1 and CDR2 from the germline V gene are SGHAT and FQDESV (reference sequence). This CDR3 region has 15 residues. V lost 3 bases, J lost 0 bases, and 11 bases lay in between. The CDR3 DNA sequence: TGTGCCAGCAGCTTCGGGGGGCTTTTGAACACTGAAGCTTTCTTT. It codes for CASSFGGLLNTEAFF.

The V gene is TRBV11-2, the J gene TRBJ1-5; no definite D call. Trimming took 5 bases from V and 5 from J, leaving 10 bases between them. The germline V gene encodes CDR1 SGHAT and CDR2 FQNNGV. There are 13 residues in the CDR3. The CDR3 loop reads CASSTWADQPQHF. The CDR3 DNA follows: TGTGCCAGCAGCACGTGGGCCGATCAGCCCCAGCATTTT. The full variable domain, its missing parts supplied by reference TRBV11-2 and TRBJ1-5, is EAGVAQSPRYKIIEKRQSVAFWCNPISGHATLYWYQQILGQGPKLLIQFQNNGVVDDSQLPKDRFSAERLKGVDSTLKIQPAKLEDSAVYLCASSTWADQPQHFGDGTRLSIL.

The chain combines TRBV6-5 with TRBJ2-3, with TRBD2 as a possible D gene (6 bases). The CDR3 loop spans 14 amino acids. Trimming took 5 bases from V and 9 from J, leaving 18 bases between them. The germline V gene encodes CDR1 MNHEY and CDR2 SVGAGI. In nucleotides, the CDR3 is TGTGCCAGCAGTCCCAATCTACTAGCACGCACGCAGTATTTT. Translation gives CASSPNLLARTQYF.

The genes are TRBV19 and TRBJ2-5; 10 nucleotides line up with TRBD2. The CDR3 covers 18 residues. Trimming cost V 0 bases and J 9 bases; bases outside gene matches: 16. Germline V gene data show CDR1 as LNHDA and CDR2 as SQIVND (reference sequence). CDR3 region: CASSIDITSGDKVIAQYF. The DNA of the CDR3 is TGTGCCAGTAGTATAGATATAACTAGCGGGGATAAAGTAATAGCCCAGTACTTC.

The CDR3, as DNA: TGTGCCAGCAGTGAATGGGGACTCAATCAGCCCCAGCATTTT. Translating it yields CASSEWGLNQPQHF. The chain joins TRBV2 to TRBJ1-5; maybe TRBD1 (5 bases). Germline V gene sequence: CDR1 SNHLY, CDR2 FYNNEI. This CDR3 is 14 amino acids long. Trimming left V 2 bases short and J 3 bases short, with 8 bases between.

The V call is TRBV6-2 or TRBV6-3, the J call TRBJ1-2; 7 positions agree with TRBD1. CDR3 length: 15 amino acids. With 1 base clipped from V and 0 bases from J, the junction kept 2 bases outside the gene matches. In germline, CDR1 is MNHEY, CDR2 SVGEGT. Written as DNA, the CDR3 is TGTGCCAGCAGTTACTATGGACAGGCTAACTATGGCTACACCTTC. Translation gives CASSYYGQANYGYTF.

J is TRBJ2-1 and V is TRBV3-1 (or the pseudogene TRBV3-2), with 9 bases matching TRBD2. Germline V gene lookup returns CDR1 LGHDT and CDR2 YNNKEL (reference sequence). Trimming removed 0 bases from V and 0 bases from J; junction bases left unmatched: 9. The CDR3 contains 19 residues. In nucleotides, the CDR3 is TGTGCCAGCAGCCAAGATACAGCGGGGGGCCTAAACTCCTACAATGAGCAGTTCTTC. Translating it yields CASSQDTAGGLNSYNEQFF.

The chain employs TRBV27 and TRBJ2-1, with D possibly being TRBD2 (5 bases). This CDR3 is built from 13 residues. Germline V gene lookup returns CDR1 MNHEY and CDR2 SMNVEV (reference sequence). The ends were cut back, 2 bases at V and 4 bases at J, with 6 bases in the middle. The DNA of the CDR3 is TGTGCCAGCAGTTTAGGGGAGTACAATGAGCAGTTCTTC. This gives the protein CASSLGEYNEQFF.

The chain carries TRBV10-3 and TRBJ1-1; 7 bases are a match to TRBD1. The CDR3 is 14 amino acids. Trimming removed 10 bases from V and 3 bases from J; junction bases left unmatched: 11. Germline CDR1 and CDR2: ENHRY and SYGVKD. CDR3 sequence (DNA): TGTGCCACGTGTCAGAGGCAGGGGGACACTGAAGCTTTCTTT. This sequence encodes CATCQRQGDTEAFF.

The V call is TRBV7-2, the J call TRBJ2-5; 8 bases fit TRBD1. This CDR3 has 15 amino acids. Trimming cost V 5 bases and J 0 bases; bases outside gene matches: 5. Looked up from germline, CDR1 is SGHTA and CDR2 is FQGNSA. The CDR3 loop is CASSPGTGYQETQYF. The CDR3 nucleotides are TGTGCCAGCAGCCCAGGGACAGGCTACCAAGAGACCCAGTACTTC.

J is TRBJ1-1 and V is TRBV6-2 or TRBV6-3, with 9 bases aligning to TRBD1. The V gene end was trimmed by 2 bases and the J gene end by 1 base; junction bases not matched to a gene: 8. Germline-derived CDR1 and CDR2 are MNHEY and SVGEGT. This CDR3 is 17 amino acids long. The chain's CDR3 is CASSYPIQGAGNTEAFF. The CDR3, as DNA: TGTGCCAGCAGTTACCCCATACAGGGGGCGGGGAACACTGAAGCTTTCTTT.

The chain uses TRBV15 and TRBJ2-2; TRBD2 agrees at 15 bases. Germline CDR1 LNHNV, CDR2 YYDKDF (reference sequence). CDR3 length: 18 residues. Trimming at V came to 4 bases and at J to 5 bases, leaving 8 bases not matched to a gene. As DNA, the CDR3 is TGTGCCACCAGCAACCTAGGGACTAGCGGGGGGTCGACCGGGGAGCTGTTTTTT. The encoded protein is CATSNLGTSGGSTGELFF.

The chain recombines TRBV10-3 with TRBJ1-2; TRBD1 aligns across 8 bases. The CDR3 consists of 16 residues. From germline, CDR1 is ENHRY and CDR2 SYGVKD. The junction had 18 bases not matched to a gene; V was cut back by 8 bases and J by 7 bases. The CDR3 loop is CAIFSGWLDRDSGYTF. CDR3 nucleotides: TGTGCCATCTTTTCTGGATGGCTGGACAGGGACTCTGGCTACACCTTC.

This chain joins TRBV10-1 and TRBJ1-2; D is possibly TRBD1 (5 bases). CDR1 WNHNN and CDR2 SYGVQD come from the germline V gene (reference sequence). The V gene lost 3 bases and the J gene lost 1 base, with 18 bases spanning the gap. The length of the CDR3 is 17 residues. Here the CDR3 reads CASSDPIGHPHNYGYTF. CDR3 DNA sequence: TGCGCCAGCAGTGACCCTATTGGACATCCCCATAACTATGGCTACACCTTC.

As DNA, the CDR3 is TGTGCCATCAGTGAGTATGAGCACTATGGCTACACCTTC. Residues: CAISEYEHYGYTF. The V call is TRBV10-3, the J call TRBJ1-2; D remains ambiguous. This CDR3 is built from 13 residues. Between the trimmed V and J ends, which lost 1 base and 3 bases, there was a span of 6 bases. The germline gives CDR1 ENHRY, CDR2 SYGVKD.

The V call is TRBV30, the J call TRBJ2-3; D is unclear. With 0 bases removed from V and 4 bases from J, the gap between germline ends came to 8 bases. CDR1 and CDR2 from the germline V gene are GTSNPN and SVGIG (reference sequence). The CDR3 is made up of 13 amino acids. CDR3 in amino acids: CAWSVARADTQYF. In DNA, the CDR3 is TGTGCCTGGAGTGTAGCCCGGGCAGATACGCAGTATTTT. Drawing the rest from reference TRBV30 and TRBJ2-3, the complete variable domain is SQTIHQWPATLVQPVGSPLSLECTVEGTSNPNLYWYRQAAGRGLQLLFYSVGIGQISSEVPQNLSASRPQDRQFILSSKKLLLSDSGFYLCAWSVARADTQYFGPGTRLTVL.

The chain joins TRBV7-9 to TRBJ2-1; TRBD1 might be the D (6 bases). The germline V gene has CDR1 SEHNR and CDR2 FQNEAQ (reference sequence). The CDR3 is 15 residues long. V shed 6 bases and J shed 9 bases, with 21 bases lying between them. CDR3 nucleotides: TGTGCCAGCAGTTCCTCCGGGACAAACTCCATTGAGCAGTTCTTC. It yields the protein CASSSSGTNSIEQFF. Full variable domain (rest looked up from reference TRBV7-9 and TRBJ2-1): DTGVSQNPRHKITKRGQNVTFRCDPISEHNRLYWYRQTLGQGPEFLTYFQNEAQLEKSRLLSDRFSAERPKGSFSTLEIQRTEQGDSAMYLCASSSSGTNSIEQFFGPGTRLTVL.

This chain connects TRBV29-1 to TRBJ2-5; D is perhaps TRBD2 (5 bases). The germline CDR1 and CDR2 sequences are SQVTM and ANQGSEA. This CDR3 comprises 14 residues. V was pared by 4 bases and J by 5 bases, with 17 bases between. The CDR3 here is CSVGGQNFRETQYF. CDR3 nucleotide sequence: TGCAGCGTTGGCGGGCAGAATTTCCGCGAGACCCAGTACTTC.

The V call is TRBV19, the J call TRBJ1-5; D remains unclear. With 4 bases removed from V and 5 bases from J, the gap between germline ends came to 9 bases. CDR1 is LNHDA, CDR2 SQIVND, per germline (reference sequence). The CDR3 spans 13 residues. The CDR3 protein is CASSTITDQPQHF. The DNA for the CDR3 is TGTGCCAGTAGTACAATAACAGATCAGCCCCAGCATTTT.

The chain uses TRBV29-1 and TRBJ2-2; D is perhaps TRBD1 (5 bases). Trimming pared 6 bases from V and 1 base from J, leaving 12 bases between. The length of the CDR3 is 14 residues. CDR1 is SQVTM and CDR2 is ANQGSEA in the germline V gene. Here the CDR3 DNA reads TGCAGCGTAGAGACCCAGGGGAACACCGGGGAGCTGTTTTTT. The encoded protein is CSVETQGNTGELFF.